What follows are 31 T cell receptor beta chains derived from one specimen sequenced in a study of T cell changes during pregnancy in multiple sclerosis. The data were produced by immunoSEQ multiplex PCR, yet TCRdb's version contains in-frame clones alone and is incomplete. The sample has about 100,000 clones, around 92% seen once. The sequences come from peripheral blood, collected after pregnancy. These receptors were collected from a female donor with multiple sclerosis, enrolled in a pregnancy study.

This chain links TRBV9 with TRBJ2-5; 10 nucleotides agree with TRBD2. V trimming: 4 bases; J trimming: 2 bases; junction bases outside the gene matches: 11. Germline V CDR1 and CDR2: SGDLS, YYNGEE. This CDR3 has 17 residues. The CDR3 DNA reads TGTGCCAGCAGCCCGGGACTAGCGACAGGAGGGCAAGAGACCCAGTACTTC. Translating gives CASSPGLATGGQETQYF.

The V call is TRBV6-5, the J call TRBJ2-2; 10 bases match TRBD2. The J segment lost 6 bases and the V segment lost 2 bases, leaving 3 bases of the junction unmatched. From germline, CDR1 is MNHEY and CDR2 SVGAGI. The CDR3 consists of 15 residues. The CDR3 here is CASSYGTSVAGELFF. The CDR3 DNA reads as TGTGCCAGCAGTTACGGGACTAGCGTAGCCGGGGAGCTGTTTTTT.

CDR3 coding DNA: TGTGCCAGCAGCTCCCCGACAGGCGTGAACACTGAAGCTTTCTTT. It codes for CASSSPTGVNTEAFF. This rearrangement joins TRBV5-4 to TRBJ1-1; D might be TRBD1 (6 bases). Trimming removed 3 bases at V and 0 bases at J, with 12 bases between. Germline values: CDR1 SGHNT, CDR2 YYREEE (reference sequence). The CDR3 length is 15 residues.

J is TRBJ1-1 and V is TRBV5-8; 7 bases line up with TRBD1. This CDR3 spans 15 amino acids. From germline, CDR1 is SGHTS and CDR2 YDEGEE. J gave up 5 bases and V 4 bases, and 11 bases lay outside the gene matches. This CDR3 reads CASSLDGTVATEAFF. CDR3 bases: TGTGCCAGCAGCCTGGACGGGACAGTGGCTACTGAAGCTTTCTTT.

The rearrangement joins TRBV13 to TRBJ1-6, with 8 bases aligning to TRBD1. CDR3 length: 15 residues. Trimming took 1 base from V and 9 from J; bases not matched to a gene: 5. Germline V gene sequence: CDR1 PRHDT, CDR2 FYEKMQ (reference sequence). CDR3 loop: CASSLVRDRSSPLHF. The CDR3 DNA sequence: TGTGCCAGCAGCTTAGTTAGGGACAGGAGTTCACCCCTCCACTTT.

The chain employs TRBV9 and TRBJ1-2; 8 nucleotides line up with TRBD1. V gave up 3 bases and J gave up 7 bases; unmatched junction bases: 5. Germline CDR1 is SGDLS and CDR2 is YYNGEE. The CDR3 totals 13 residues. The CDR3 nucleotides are TGTGCCAGCAGCGCCGGACAGGGAGGTGGCTACACCTTC. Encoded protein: CASSAGQGGGYTF.

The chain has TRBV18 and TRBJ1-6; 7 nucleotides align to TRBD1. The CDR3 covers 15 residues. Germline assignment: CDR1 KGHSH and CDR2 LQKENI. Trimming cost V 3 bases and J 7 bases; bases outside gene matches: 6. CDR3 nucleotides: TGTGCCAGCTCACCGGGACAGTCCTCCAATTCACCCCTCCACTTT. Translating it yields CASSPGQSSNSPLHF. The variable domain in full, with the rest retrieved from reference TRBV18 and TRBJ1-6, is NAGVMQNPRHLVRRRGQEARLRCSPMKGHSHVYWYRQLPEEGLKFMVYLQKENIIDESGMPKERFSAEFPKEGPSILRIQQVVRGDSAAYFCASSPGQSSNSPLHFGNGTRLTVT.

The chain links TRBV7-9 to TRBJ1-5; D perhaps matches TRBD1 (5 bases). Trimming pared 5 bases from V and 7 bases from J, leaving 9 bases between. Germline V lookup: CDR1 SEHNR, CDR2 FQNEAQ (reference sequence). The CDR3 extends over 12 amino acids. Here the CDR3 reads CASSDGGQPQHF. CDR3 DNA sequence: TGTGCCAGCAGCGACGGGGGGCAGCCCCAGCATTTT.

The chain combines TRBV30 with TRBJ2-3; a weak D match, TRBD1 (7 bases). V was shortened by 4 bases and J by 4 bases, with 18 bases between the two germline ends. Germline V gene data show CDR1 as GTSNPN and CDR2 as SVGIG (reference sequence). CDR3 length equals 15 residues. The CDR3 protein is CAWTPGQGGADTQYF. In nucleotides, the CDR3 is TGTGCCTGGACCCCTGGGCAGGGGGGCGCAGATACGCAGTATTTT.

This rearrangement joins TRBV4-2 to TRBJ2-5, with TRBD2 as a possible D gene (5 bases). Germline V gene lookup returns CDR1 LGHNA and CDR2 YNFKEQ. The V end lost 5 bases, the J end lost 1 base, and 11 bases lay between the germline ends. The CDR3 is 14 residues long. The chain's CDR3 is CASSGAEPQETQYF. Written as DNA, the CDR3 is TGTGCCAGCAGCGGAGCGGAACCCCAAGAGACCCAGTACTTC.

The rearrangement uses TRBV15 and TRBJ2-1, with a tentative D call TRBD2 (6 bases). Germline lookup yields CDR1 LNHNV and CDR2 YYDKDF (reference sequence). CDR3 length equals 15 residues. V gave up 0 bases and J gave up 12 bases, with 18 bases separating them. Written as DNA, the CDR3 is TGTGCCACCAGCAGAGATTTTGGGGACCCCGGGAGGCAGTTCTTC. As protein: CATSRDFGDPGRQFF.

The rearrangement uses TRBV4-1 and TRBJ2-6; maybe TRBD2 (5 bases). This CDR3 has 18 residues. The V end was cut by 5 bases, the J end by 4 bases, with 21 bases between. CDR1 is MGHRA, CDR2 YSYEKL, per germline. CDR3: CASSFQTEDFEGANVLTF. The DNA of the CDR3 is TGCGCCAGCAGCTTCCAGACCGAGGACTTCGAGGGGGCCAACGTCCTGACTTTC.

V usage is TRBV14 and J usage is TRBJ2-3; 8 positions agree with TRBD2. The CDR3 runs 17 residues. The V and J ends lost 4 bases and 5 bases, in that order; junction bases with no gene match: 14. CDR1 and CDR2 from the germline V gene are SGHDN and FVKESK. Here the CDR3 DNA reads TGTGCCAGCAGCCTTGACCCTAGCGGGCGCGGGGTAGATACGCAGTATTTT. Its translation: CASSLDPSGRGVDTQYF.

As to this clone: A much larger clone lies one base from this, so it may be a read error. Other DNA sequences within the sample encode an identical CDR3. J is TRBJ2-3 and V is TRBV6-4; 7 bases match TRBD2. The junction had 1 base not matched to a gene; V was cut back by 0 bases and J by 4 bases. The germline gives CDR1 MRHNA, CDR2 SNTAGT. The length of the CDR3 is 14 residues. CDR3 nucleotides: TGTGCCAGCAGTGACTCAAGCGGGGCAGATACGCAGTATTTT. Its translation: CASSDSSGADTQYF.

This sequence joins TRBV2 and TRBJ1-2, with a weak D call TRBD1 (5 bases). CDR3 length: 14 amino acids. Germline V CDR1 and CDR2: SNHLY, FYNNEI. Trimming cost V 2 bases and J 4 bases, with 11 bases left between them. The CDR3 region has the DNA TGTGCCAGCAGTGAAACAGGATTAAGCTATGGCTACACCTTC. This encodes CASSETGLSYGYTF.

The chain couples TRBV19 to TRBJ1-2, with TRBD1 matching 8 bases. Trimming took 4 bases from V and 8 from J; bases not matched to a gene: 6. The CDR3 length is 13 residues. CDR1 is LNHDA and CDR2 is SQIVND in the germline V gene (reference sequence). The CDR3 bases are TGTGCCAGTAGTAGCAAATGGGACAGGGGCTACACCTTC. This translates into CASSSKWDRGYTF.

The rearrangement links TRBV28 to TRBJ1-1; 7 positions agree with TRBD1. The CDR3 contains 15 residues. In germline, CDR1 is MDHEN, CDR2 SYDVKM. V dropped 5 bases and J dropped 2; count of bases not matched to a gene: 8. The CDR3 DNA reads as TGTGCCAGCAGTGGCCCCGGGACAGCTAACACTGAAGCTTTCTTT. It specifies CASSGPGTANTEAFF.

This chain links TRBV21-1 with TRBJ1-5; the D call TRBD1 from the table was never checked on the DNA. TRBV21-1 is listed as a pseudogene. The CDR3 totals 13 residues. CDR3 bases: TGTGCCAGCAGCAAAGTAGGGGGCCAGCCCCAGCATTTT. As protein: CASSKVGGQPQHF.

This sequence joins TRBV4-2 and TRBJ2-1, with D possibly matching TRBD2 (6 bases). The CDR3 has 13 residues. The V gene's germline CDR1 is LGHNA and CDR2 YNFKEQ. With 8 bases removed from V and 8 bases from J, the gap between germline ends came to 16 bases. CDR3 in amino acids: CASGRGLGDEQFF. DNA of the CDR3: TGTGCCAGCGGGCGGGGTTTGGGGGATGAGCAGTTCTTC.

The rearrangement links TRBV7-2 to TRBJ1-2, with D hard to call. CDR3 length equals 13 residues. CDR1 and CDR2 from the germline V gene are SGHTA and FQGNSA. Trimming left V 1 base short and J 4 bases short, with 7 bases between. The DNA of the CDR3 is TGTGCCAGCAGCTTAGAGGCGGTCTATGGCTACACCTTC. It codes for CASSLEAVYGYTF.

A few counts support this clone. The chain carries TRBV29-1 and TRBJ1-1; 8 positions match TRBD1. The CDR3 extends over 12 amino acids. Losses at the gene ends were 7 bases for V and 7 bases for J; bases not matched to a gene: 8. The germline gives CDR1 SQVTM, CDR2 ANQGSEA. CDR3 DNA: TGCAGCGACTCTGGACAGGGCAGTGAAGCTTTCTTT. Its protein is CSDSGQGSEAFF.

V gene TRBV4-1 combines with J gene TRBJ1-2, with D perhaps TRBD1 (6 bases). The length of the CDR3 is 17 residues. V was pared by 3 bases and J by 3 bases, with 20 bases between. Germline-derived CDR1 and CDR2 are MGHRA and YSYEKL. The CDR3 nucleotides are TGCGCCAGCAGCCAGCGACATCGGCAGGGGATAGACTATGGCTACACCTTC. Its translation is CASSQRHRQGIDYGYTF.

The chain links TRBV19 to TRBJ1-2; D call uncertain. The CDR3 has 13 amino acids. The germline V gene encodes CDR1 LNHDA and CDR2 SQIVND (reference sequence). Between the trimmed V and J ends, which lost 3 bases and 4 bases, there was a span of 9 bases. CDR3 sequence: CASSIRGFYGYTF. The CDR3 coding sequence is TGTGCCAGTAGTATCCGGGGTTTCTATGGCTACACCTTC.

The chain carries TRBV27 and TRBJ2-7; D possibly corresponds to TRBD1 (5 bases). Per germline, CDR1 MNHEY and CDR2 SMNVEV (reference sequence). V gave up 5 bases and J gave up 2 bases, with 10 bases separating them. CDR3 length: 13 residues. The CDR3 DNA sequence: TGTGCCAGCAGTCGACAGTTACCCTACGAGCAGTACTTC. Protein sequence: CASSRQLPYEQYF.

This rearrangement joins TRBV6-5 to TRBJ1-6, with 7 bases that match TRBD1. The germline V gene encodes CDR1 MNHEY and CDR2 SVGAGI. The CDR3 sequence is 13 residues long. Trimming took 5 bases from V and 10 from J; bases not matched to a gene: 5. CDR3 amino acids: CASSAGGVSPLHF. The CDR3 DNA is TGTGCCAGCAGTGCAGGGGGTGTATCACCCCTCCACTTT.

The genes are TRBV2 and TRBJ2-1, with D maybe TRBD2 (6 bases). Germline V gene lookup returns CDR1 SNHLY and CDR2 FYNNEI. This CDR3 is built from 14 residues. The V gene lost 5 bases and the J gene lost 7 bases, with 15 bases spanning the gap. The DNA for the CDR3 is TGTGCCAGCAGTCGGGAGTTAGGATCTAATGAGCAGTTCTTC. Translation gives CASSRELGSNEQFF.

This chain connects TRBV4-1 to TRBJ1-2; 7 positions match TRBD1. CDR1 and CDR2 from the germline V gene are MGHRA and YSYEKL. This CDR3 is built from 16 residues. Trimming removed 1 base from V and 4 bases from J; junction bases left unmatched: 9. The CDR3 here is CASSQVATGSSYGYTF. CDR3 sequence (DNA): TGCGCCAGCAGCCAAGTGGCGACAGGGTCAAGCTATGGCTACACCTTC.

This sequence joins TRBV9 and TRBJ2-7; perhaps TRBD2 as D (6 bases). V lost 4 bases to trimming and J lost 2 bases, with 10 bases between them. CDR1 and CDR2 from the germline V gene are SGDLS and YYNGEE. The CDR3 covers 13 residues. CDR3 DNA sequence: TGTGCCAGCAGCCGGGAGCCCGCCTACGAGCAGTACTTC. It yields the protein CASSREPAYEQYF. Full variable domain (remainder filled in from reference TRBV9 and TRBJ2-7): DSGVTQTPKHLITATGQRVTLRCSPRSGDLSVYWYQQSLDQGLQFLIQYYNGEERAKGNILERFSAQQFPDLHSELNLSSLELGDSALYFCASSREPAYEQYFGPGTRLTVT.

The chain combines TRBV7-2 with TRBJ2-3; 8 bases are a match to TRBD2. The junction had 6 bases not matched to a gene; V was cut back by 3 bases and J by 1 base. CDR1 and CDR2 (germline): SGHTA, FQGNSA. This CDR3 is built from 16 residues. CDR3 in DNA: TGTGCCAGCAGCTTGCAGGGCGGGGGGCGCACAGATACGCAGTATTTT. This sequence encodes CASSLQGGGRTDTQYF.

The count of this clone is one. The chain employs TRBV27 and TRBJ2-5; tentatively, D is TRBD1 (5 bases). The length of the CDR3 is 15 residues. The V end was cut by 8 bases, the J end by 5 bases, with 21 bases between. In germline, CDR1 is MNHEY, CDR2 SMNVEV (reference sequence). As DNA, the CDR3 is TGTGCCAGCGGCCCATGGGGCGCCTTGGTGGAGACCCAGTACTTC. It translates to CASGPWGALVETQYF.

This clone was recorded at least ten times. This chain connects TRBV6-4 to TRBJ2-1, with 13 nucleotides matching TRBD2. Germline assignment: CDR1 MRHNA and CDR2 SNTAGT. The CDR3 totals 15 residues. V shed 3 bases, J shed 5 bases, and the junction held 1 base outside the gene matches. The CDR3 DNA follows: TGTGCCAGCAGTGAAGGGACTAGCGGGAACAATGAGCAGTTCTTC. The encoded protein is CASSEGTSGNNEQFF.